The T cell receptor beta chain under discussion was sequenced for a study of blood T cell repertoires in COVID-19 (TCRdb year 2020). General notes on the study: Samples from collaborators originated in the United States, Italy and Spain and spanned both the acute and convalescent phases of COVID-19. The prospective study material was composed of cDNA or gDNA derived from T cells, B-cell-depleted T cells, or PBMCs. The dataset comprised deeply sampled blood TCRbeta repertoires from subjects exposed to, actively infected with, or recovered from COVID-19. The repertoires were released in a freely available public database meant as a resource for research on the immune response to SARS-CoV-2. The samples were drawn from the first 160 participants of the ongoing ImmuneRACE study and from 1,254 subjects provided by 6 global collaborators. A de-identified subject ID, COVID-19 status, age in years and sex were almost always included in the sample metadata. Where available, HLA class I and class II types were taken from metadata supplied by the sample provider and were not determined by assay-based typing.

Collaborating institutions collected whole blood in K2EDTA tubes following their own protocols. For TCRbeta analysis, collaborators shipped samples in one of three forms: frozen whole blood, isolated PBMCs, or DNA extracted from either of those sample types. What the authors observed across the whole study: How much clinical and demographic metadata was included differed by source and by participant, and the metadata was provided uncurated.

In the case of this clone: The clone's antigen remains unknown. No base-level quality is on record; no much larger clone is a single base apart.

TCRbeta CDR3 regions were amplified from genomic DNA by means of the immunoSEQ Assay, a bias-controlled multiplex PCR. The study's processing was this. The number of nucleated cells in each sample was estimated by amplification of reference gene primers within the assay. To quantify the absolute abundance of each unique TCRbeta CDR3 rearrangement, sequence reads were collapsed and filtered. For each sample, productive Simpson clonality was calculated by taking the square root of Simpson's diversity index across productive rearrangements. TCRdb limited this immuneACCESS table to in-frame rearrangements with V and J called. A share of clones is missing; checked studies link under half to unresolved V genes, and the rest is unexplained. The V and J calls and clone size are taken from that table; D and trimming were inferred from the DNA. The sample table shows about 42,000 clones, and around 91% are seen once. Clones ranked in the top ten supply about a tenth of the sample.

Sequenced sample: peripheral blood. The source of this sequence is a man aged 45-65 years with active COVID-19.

The CDR3 region reads CAWTQGGIYNEQFF. The sequence in DNA is TGTGCCTGGACTCAGGGGGGCATTTACAATGAGCAGTTCTTC. This chain joins TRBV30 to TRBJ2-1; D gene: possibly TRBD1, on 7 matching bases. Between the V and J ends, shortened by 4 bases and 4 bases respectively, the junction contains 14 bases. The germline V gene (reference sequence) gives CDR1 as GTSNPN and CDR2 as SVGIG. The CDR3 holds 14 amino acids from the cysteine to the phenylalanine. The only DNA kept is the CDR3, 42 bases in frame from the first base.